The source of this TCR beta chain is a study of blood T cell repertoires in COVID-19. Study details: COVID-19 samples collected from the United States, Italy and Spain covered acute and convalescent phases. Nucleic acid was either cDNA or gDNA, and it came from T cells, B-cell-depleted T cells, or PBMCs.

Assay: immunoSEQ multiplex PCR; the TCRdb copy retains only in-frame clones and omits some. The sample includes approximately 300,000 clones, 85% to 95% seen only once; the top ten take around 3.9%. Participants' reported clinical history set cohort assignment. Trimming stripped 2 bases from V and 9 bases from J, with 14 bases between. The CDR3 is 13 residues long. CDR1 MNHEY and CDR2 SVGAGI come from the germline V gene. The rearrangement links TRBV6-5 to TRBJ2-7; D is unclear. The source material was PBMCs or T cells enriched from blood (not recorded which). This TCR was recovered from a woman aged 30 to 39 who had been exposed to COVID-19. The CDR3 DNA is TGTGCCAGCAGTTACGGCCGTGACATATTGCAGTACTTC. Residues: CASSYGRDILQYF.